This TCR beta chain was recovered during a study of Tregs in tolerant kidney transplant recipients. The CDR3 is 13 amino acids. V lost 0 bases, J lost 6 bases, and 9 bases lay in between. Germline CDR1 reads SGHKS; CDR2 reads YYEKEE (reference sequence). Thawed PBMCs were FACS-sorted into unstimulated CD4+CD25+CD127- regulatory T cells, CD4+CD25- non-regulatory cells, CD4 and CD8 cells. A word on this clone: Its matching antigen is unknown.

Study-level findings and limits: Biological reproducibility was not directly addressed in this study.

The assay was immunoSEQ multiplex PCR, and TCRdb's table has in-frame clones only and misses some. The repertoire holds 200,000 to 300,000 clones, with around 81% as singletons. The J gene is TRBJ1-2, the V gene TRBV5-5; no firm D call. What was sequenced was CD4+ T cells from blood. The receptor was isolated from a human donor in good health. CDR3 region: CASSLASSNGYTF. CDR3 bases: TGTGCCAGCAGCTTGGCCTCGTCTAATGGCTACACCTTC.